A single sample is the source of the 23 T cell receptor beta chains below, sequenced in a study of patients and donors after allogeneic stem cell transplantation. MiXCR, applied by TCRdb to the RT-PCR reads, yields one record per CDR3 protein. The data show approximately 410,000 distinct CDR3 sequences, roughly 17% seen once. The sample was blood, either unsorted or a sorted T cell fraction (not recorded which). The receptors shown here come from a human donor who was either an allogeneic HSCT recipient or a stem cell or donor lymphocyte infusion donor (not recorded which). It is not recorded whose cells these are; they may come from a transplant donor.

This clonotype has only a few counts. This chain uses TRBV6-5 with TRBJ2-2; D may be TRBD1 or TRBD2 (6 bases each). This CDR3 region has 16 residues. With 4 bases removed from V and 0 bases from J, the gap between germline ends came to 12 bases. Germline assignment: CDR1 MNHEY and CDR2 SVGAGI. DNA for the CDR3: TGTGCCAGCAGTTCCTTGGGGGGCCCGAACACCGGGGAGCTGTTTTTT. It is translated as CASSSLGGPNTGELFF.

Of note for this clonotype: The junction differs from germline at one of its ends, possibly a read error. V and J are TRBV5-1 and TRBJ2-5; 14 bases align to TRBD2. Per germline, CDR1 SGHRS and CDR2 YFSETQ. The CDR3 length is 19 residues. This chain's CDR3 is CARSLATSGGAAAKETQYF. The DNA of the CDR3 is TGCGCCAGGAGCTTGGCGACTAGCGGGGGGGCCGCTGCGAAAGAGACCCAGTACTTC.

In this sample, this clonotype turned up a few times. The rearrangement uses TRBV6-1 and TRBJ2-4; the D gene is possibly TRBD1 (5 bases). The CDR3 loop spans 13 amino acids. Germline-derived CDR1 and CDR2 are MNHNS and SASEGT. The V gene lost 5 bases and the J gene lost 9 bases, with 14 bases spanning the gap. CDR3 amino acids: CASSPGGASIQYF. DNA of the CDR3: TGTGCCAGCAGTCCTGGTGGGGCCTCCATTCAGTACTTC.

In its sample, this clonotype was seen a few times. The V call is TRBV7-2, the J call TRBJ1-2, with TRBD1 identical over 10 bases. The CDR3 has 16 residues. Germline CDR1 and CDR2: SGHTA and FQGNSA. With V trimmed by 5 bases and J by 8 bases, 14 bases remained unmatched. The CDR3 nucleotides are TGTGCCAGCAGCCGAAAATCCCCTGGGACAGGGGCGGGCTACACCTTC. Protein sequence: CASSRKSPGTGAGYTF.

The genes are TRBV2 and TRBJ2-7, with D uncertain. The CDR3 totals 11 residues. Trimming removed 0 bases at V and 7 bases at J, with 4 bases between. CDR1 and CDR2 (germline): SNHLY, FYNNEI. CDR3 nucleotides: TGTGCCAGCAGTGAAGCAGTAGAGCAGTACTTC. The encoded protein is CASSEAVEQYF.

The V and J genes are TRBV20-1 and TRBJ2-3; 12 bases fit TRBD2. CDR3 length equals 17 residues. The V gene's germline CDR1 is DFQATT and CDR2 SNEGSKA (reference sequence). The V and J ends lost 3 bases and 0 bases, in that order; junction bases with no gene match: 7. The CDR3 here is CSASWLAGGPSTDTQYF. The CDR3 DNA is TGCAGTGCTAGTTGGCTAGCGGGGGGGCCAAGCACAGATACGCAGTATTTT.

The chain carries TRBV5-1 and TRBJ2-2, with TRBD1 as a possible D gene (6 bases). The ends were cut back, 3 bases at V and 0 bases at J, with 9 bases in the middle. The germline V gene has CDR1 SGHRS and CDR2 YFSETQ. CDR3 length equals 15 residues. The CDR3 DNA follows: TGCGCCAGCAGCTACAGGGCCCCGAACACCGGGGAGCTGTTTTTT. Its protein is CASSYRAPNTGELFF.

This rearrangement joins TRBV12-3 or TRBV12-4 to TRBJ1-1; no definite D call. The CDR3 has 12 amino acids. The germline V and J ends were trimmed by 6 bases and 3 bases, with 8 bases remaining between them. The CDR3 region is CASSPHDTEAFF. The CDR3 nucleotides read TGTGCCAGCAGCCCCCATGACACTGAAGCTTTCTTT.

This clonotype has more than one count but fewer than ten. V and J are TRBV5-1 and TRBJ2-5; 8 bases match TRBD1. CDR3 length: 15 amino acids. Germline V CDR1 and CDR2: SGHRS, YFSETQ. V shed 0 bases, J shed 2 bases, and the junction held 3 bases outside the gene matches. The CDR3 sequence: CASSLATGGQETQYF. The CDR3 DNA reads as TGCGCCAGCAGCTTGGCTACAGGGGGGCAAGAGACCCAGTACTTC.

This clonotype was counted between two and nine times. V is TRBV11-1 and J is TRBJ1-4; the D is unclear. Trimming cost V 3 bases and J 4 bases, with 21 bases left between them. CDR3 size: 18 residues. Germline assignment: CDR1 SGHAT and CDR2 FQDESV (reference sequence). The CDR3 DNA reads TGTGCCAGCAGCTTTAATGGAGAACTACAACCACTTAATGAAAAACTGTTTTTT. This codes for CASSFNGELQPLNEKLFF.

This clonotype turned up a few times. The chain uses TRBV6-5 and TRBJ1-6, with no clear D. The CDR3 runs to 18 residues. Trimming cost V 2 bases and J 10 bases, with 24 bases left between them. Germline V gene sequence: CDR1 MNHEY, CDR2 SVGAGI. The CDR3 DNA reads as TGTGCCAGCAGTTACGCCCACAGAACCCAATATGGGTTGTCACCCCTCCACTTT. Translated: CASSYAHRTQYGLSPLHF.

The sample holds a few counts of this clonotype. This sequence joins TRBV27 and TRBJ2-1; 8 nucleotides align to TRBD1. The length of the CDR3 is 15 residues. J was trimmed by 6 bases and V by 5 bases; bases with no gene match: 9. Germline CDR1 is MNHEY and CDR2 is SMNVEV (reference sequence). The CDR3: CASSPRTGWVNEQFF. CDR3 nucleotides: TGTGCCAGCAGTCCCAGGACAGGGTGGGTCAATGAGCAGTTCTTC.

This chain uses TRBV6-6 with TRBJ2-7; D not resolved. The V gene's germline CDR1 is MNHNY and CDR2 SVGAGI (reference sequence). This CDR3 region has 13 residues. V was pared by 0 bases and J by 3 bases, with 6 bases between. The CDR3 DNA follows: TGTGCCAGCAGTTACTCGACCAGCTACGAGCAGTACTTC. It is translated as CASSYSTSYEQYF.

Ten or more counts support this clonotype. One end of the junction varies from germline; a read error may be responsible. The chain couples TRBV7-9 to TRBJ2-1, with a weak D call TRBD2 (5 bases). The CDR3 length is 11 residues. The germline gives CDR1 SEHNR, CDR2 FQNEAQ (reference sequence). The CDR3 DNA follows: TGTGCCAGCAGTTTAGCGCATGAGCAGTTCTTC. This translates into CASSLAHEQFF.

This chain links TRBV5-1 with TRBJ2-3; possibly TRBD2 for D (6 bases). V was trimmed by 2 bases and J by 5 bases, leaving 15 bases between them. This CDR3 has 15 residues. In germline, CDR1 is SGHRS, CDR2 YFSETQ. CDR3 nucleotides: TGCGCCAGCAGCTTTCCGGACAAAGCGGGAGATACGCAGTATTTT. Translating gives CASSFPDKAGDTQYF.

Only a few counts were recorded for this clonotype. The rearrangement links TRBV6-6 to TRBJ1-2, with D unclear. Germline V gene data show CDR1 as MNHNY and CDR2 as SVGAGI (reference sequence). Trimming took 6 bases from V and 8 from J, leaving 16 bases between them. There are 13 residues in the CDR3. This chain's CDR3 is CASSASVAWGYTF. DNA for the CDR3: TGTGCCAGCAGCGCCTCCGTCGCGTGGGGCTACACCTTC.

This clonotype turned up a few times. The V gene is TRBV4-1, the J gene TRBJ2-2; D is unclear. The germline V gene has CDR1 MGHRA and CDR2 YSYEKL. The CDR3 sequence is 17 residues long. V lost 2 bases, J lost 5 bases, and 18 bases lay in between. The CDR3 sequence is CASSQLTVITNTGELFF. The CDR3 DNA reads TGCGCCAGCAGCCAACTCACAGTGATTACTAATACCGGGGAGCTGTTTTTT.

This clonotype was recorded a few times. The chain employs TRBV30 and TRBJ2-2, with a tentative D call TRBD2 (6 bases). The CDR3 totals 13 residues. V shed 3 bases and J shed 5 bases, with 10 bases lying between them. In germline, CDR1 is GTSNPN, CDR2 SVGIG (reference sequence). The CDR3 sequence is CAWRGGGTGELFF. The CDR3 DNA is TGTGCCTGGAGGGGAGGTGGTACCGGGGAGCTGTTTTTT.

About this clonotype itself: The junction departs from germline at one end; a sequencing error may be responsible. The chain recombines TRBV6-1 with TRBJ2-7; D is unclear. Per the germline V gene, CDR1 is MNHNS and CDR2 is SASEGT. CDR3 length: 10 residues. In DNA, the CDR3 is TGTGCCAGCAGTGAAGCGAGTACCTTCTTC. This sequence encodes CASSEASTFF.

This clonotype has just a few counts. The rearrangement uses TRBV20-1 and TRBJ2-7, with TRBD1 matching over 8 bases. Germline CDR1 is DFQATT and CDR2 is SNEGSKA (reference sequence). Trimming removed 7 bases from V and 5 bases from J; junction bases left unmatched: 10. The CDR3 is 13 amino acids. This CDR3 reads CSVWTGYGDEQYF. CDR3 nucleotide sequence: TGCAGTGTGTGGACAGGGTACGGCGACGAGCAGTACTTC.

V usage is TRBV12-3 or TRBV12-4 and J usage is TRBJ2-1, with 10 bases matching TRBD2. The CDR3 extends over 14 amino acids. J was trimmed by 13 bases and V by 7 bases; bases with no gene match: 13. The DNA for the CDR3 is TGTGCCAGCAACACCCTGGGTACTAGCGGGGTACAGTTCTTC. Encoded protein: CASNTLGTSGVQFF.

This chain links TRBV7-2 with TRBJ2-7; the D gene could be TRBD1 or TRBD2 (6 bases each). The V gene lost 0 bases and the J gene lost 9 bases, with 21 bases spanning the gap. Per the germline V gene, CDR1 is SGHTA and CDR2 is FQGNSA. This CDR3 comprises 16 residues. CDR3 protein: CASSLAVDGGSRGQYF. CDR3 DNA: TGTGCCAGCAGCTTAGCCGTAGATGGGGGCTCGCGGGGGCAGTACTTC.

As DNA, the CDR3 is TGTGCCAGCAGCTTAGCGCGCCGGAACACCGGGGAGCTGTTTTTT. Translation: CASSLARRNTGELFF. The rearrangement uses TRBV7-9 and TRBJ2-2; D not resolved. The CDR3 consists of 15 residues. Trimming pared 0 bases from V and 1 base from J, leaving 6 bases between. In germline, CDR1 is SEHNR, CDR2 FQNEAQ (reference sequence).